This T cell receptor beta chain was sequenced for a study of T cell repertoires and HLA-DP antigens. Turning to the study itself: DNA input averaged approximately 220 ng in sorted CD137+CD4+ and 1,200 ng in pre-culture CD4+. Study findings and constraints: A non-physiological HeLa system presented antigen to total CD4+ responders.

Notes on this clone: Its specificity is not known.

Purity of the untouched CD4+ T cells was 95% to 98%. Clones were read by immunoSEQ multiplex PCR, and TCRdb kept only the in-frame ones, dropping some. The table lists over 100,000 clones, 90% to 95% of them singletons, with about 0.25% in the top ten. Germline lookup yields CDR1 MNHEY and CDR2 SMNVEV (reference sequence). The CDR3 covers 15 residues. V trimming: 8 bases; J trimming: 2 bases; junction bases outside the gene matches: 9. The chain carries TRBV27 and TRBJ1-3, with 7 bases aligning to TRBD1. The sequencing input was CD4+ T cells from PBMCs. The TCR was taken from a woman aged 18-29 years in good health and CMV-seronegative. CDR3 DNA: TGTGCCAGCGGGACTCGGGGGACAGCTGGAAACACCATATATTTT. It yields the protein CASGTRGTAGNTIYF.